What follows is one TCR beta chain and its context. As yet, its antigen is unknown. J lost 3 bases, V lost 3 bases, and 7 bases had no gene match. This CDR3 is 15 amino acids long. Germline V gene data show CDR1 as SGDLS and CDR2 as YYNGEE. The entry originates in a study of cytomegalovirus exposure and HLA in healthy donors. Study in general: Within the Caucasian-associated ancestry cluster were 81% of the approximately 400 genotyped donors.

A multiplex PCR was run with 60 Vbeta primers and 13 Jbeta primers. Sequenced by immunoSEQ multiplex PCR; TCRdb stores in-frame clones only, minus some. Here the sample spans tens of thousands of clones, 65% to 85% being singletons. Broader study findings: What a later analysis reportedly showed was that an Asian-associated ancestry cluster had fewer N-insertions than the 666-donor mean.

This TCR came from a man aged 45 to 65 in good health and CMV-seronegative. The material sequenced was PBMCs. This chain connects TRBV9 to TRBJ2-5; 8 positions agree with TRBD2. DNA for the CDR3: TGTGCCAGCAGCGCCACTAGCGGCAGAAAAGAGACCCAGTACTTC. This gives the protein CASSATSGRKETQYF. The full variable domain, completed using reference TRBV9 and TRBJ2-5, is DSGVTQTPKHLITATGQRVTLRCSPRSGDLSVYWYQQSLDQGLQFLIQYYNGEERAKGNILERFSAQQFPDLHSELNLSSLELGDSALYFCASSATSGRKETQYFGPGTRLLVL.